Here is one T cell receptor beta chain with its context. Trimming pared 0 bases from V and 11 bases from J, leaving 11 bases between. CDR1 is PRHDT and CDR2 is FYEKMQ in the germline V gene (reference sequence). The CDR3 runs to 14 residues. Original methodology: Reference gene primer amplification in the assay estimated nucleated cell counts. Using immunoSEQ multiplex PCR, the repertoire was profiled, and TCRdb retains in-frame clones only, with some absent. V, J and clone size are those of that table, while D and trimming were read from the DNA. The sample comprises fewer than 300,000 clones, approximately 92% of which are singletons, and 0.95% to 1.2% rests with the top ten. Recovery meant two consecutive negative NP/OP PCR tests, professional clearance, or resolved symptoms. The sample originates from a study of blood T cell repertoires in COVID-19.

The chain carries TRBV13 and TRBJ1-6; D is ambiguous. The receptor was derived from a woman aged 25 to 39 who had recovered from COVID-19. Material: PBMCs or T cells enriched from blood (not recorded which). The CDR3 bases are TGTGCCAGCAGCTTAGGCCGAGGAAATCCACCCCTCCACTTT. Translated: CASSLGRGNPPLHF.